This T cell receptor beta chain originates from a study of T cells in Graves' hyperthyroidism and ophthalmopathy. Using RNA transcripts as the source, TCR beta CDR3 regions were amplified. Using the HTBI primer set, a first-round RT-PCR was run on the TCR CDR3. TCRdb re-analysed the multiplex PCR reads in MiXCR, keeping a single row per CDR3 protein. The sample records 500,000 to 800,000 distinct CDR3 sequences, roughly 15% being singletons. Unmatched junction bases numbered 7, after V lost 7 bases and J lost 0 bases. CDR1 and CDR2 (germline): SNHLY, FYNNEI. There are 16 residues in the CDR3. There are many counts of this clonotype.

The sample was blood. The chain is built from TRBV2 and TRBJ1-4; the match to TRBD1 covers 8 bases. The source of this sequence is a woman aged 45 to 65 with Graves' ophthalmopathy. CDR3 DNA: TGTGCCAGCAAGAGGGACAGGCCTACAACTAATGAAAAACTGTTTTTT. Amino acids: CASKRDRPTTNEKLFF. Based on the CDR3 plus reference TRBV2 and TRBJ1-4, the full variable domain is EPEVTQTPSHQVTQMGQEVILRCVPISNHLYFYWYRQILGQKVEFLVSFYNNEISEKSEIFDDQFSVERPDGSNFTLKIRSTKLEDSAMYFCASKRDRPTTNEKLFFGSGTQLSVL.